Listed here is a single T cell receptor beta chain. Its recognized antigen is unknown. One base away there is no much larger clone; base qualities are not given. The sample originates from a study of control samples from healthy donors and cancer patients (dated by TCRdb to about 2020). Receptors were amplified or captured by the immunoSEQ multiplex PCR assay. Here the immuneACCESS table is served through TCRdb, limited to in-frame sequences with V and J called. Missing clones are a known gap in these copies; in checked studies unresolved V genes cover under half, and the rest lacks a known reason. The table for this sample lists roughly 49,000 clones; roughly nine tenths of them were counted only once. The ten largest clones take up 0.65% to 0.9% of the sample. The CDR3, cysteine through phenylalanine, is 14 amino acids long. Only CDR3 DNA remains: 42 bases, in frame from the first base. CDR1 SGHRS and CDR2 YFSETQ are derived from the germline V gene. V is pared back by 6 bases and J by 0 bases, with 12 bases lying between the germline termini.

The receptor was isolated from a man younger than 40 with colorectal cancer. The sequence is built from TRBV5-1 and TRBJ1-1; the D gene cannot be resolved reliably. The specimen sequenced was PBMCs. The nucleotide sequence is TGCGCCAGCAATCTGGGGTATGTGAACACTGAAGCTTTCTTT. Its product reads: CASNLGYVNTEAFF.